The clone carrying this TCR beta chain was seen at least ten times. Its antigen is still unknown. As the method for making TCR beta libraries, quantitative 5'-RACE with molecular barcodes was used. TCRdb re-derived calls from the 5' RACE reads in MiXCR, one entry per CDR3 protein. The data hold more than 650,000 distinct CDR3 sequences, with about an eighth observed a single time. The source of the sample is a study of CD8 T cells in ankylosing spondylitis. The germline CDR1 and CDR2 sequences are MNHEY and SVGAGI. The CDR3 has 16 amino acids. Trimming left V 1 base short and J 1 base short, with 8 bases between. The study, taken as a whole, reports: One TCR beta motif, made up of roughly 8 highly homologous variants, appeared characteristic of ankylosing spondylitis blood.

The specimen was blood, either unsorted or a sorted T cell fraction (not recorded which). This rearrangement joins TRBV6-5 to TRBJ2-6; a possible D gene is TRBD1 (6 bases). The receptor comes from a male donor with ankylosing spondylitis. As DNA, the CDR3 is TGTGCCAGCAGTTACTTTACAGGGTCTGGGGCCAACGTCCTGACTTTC. Residues: CASSYFTGSGANVLTF.